One and the same sample provided the 20 T cell receptor beta chains below, sequenced in a study of vaccination effects on CD4 cells after COVID-19. Using immunoSEQ multiplex PCR, the repertoire was profiled, and TCRdb retains in-frame clones only, with some absent. Among about 73,000 clones listed, under 85% were seen once. These receptors have no known antigen. Before any sequencing was done, the ViraFEST assay used viral peptide pools to expand antigen-specific CD4+ T cells. When around 9 days of culture had elapsed, CD4+ T cells were isolated. Absence of prior SARS-CoV-2 infection characterized the vaccine recipients, who showed negative nucleocapsid antibodies. Sequenced material: CD4+ T cells from PBMCs cultured with HCoV-NL63 spike peptides, taken before COVID-19 vaccination. The receptors here all came from a human donor who received a COVID-19 vaccine.

The chain is built from TRBV7-2 and TRBJ2-1, with D possibly being TRBD1 (5 bases). Trimming cost V 1 base and J 7 bases, with 11 bases left between them. CDR1 and CDR2 from the germline V gene are SGHTA and FQGNSA. This CDR3 comprises 14 residues. The CDR3 region has the DNA TGTGCCAGCAGCTTAGGGGCAGGGATTAATGAGCAGTTCTTC. Its translation: CASSLGAGINEQFF.

The chain combines TRBV19 with TRBJ2-1; tentative D call: TRBD2 (6 bases). Germline-derived CDR1 and CDR2 are LNHDA and SQIVND (reference sequence). The CDR3 has 15 amino acids. V was cut by 5 bases and J by 0 bases, with 11 bases left in between. CDR3 DNA sequence: TGTGCCAGTAGTGGGGCCGGGGGCTCCTACAATGAGCAGTTCTTC. This gives the protein CASSGAGGSYNEQFF. The variable domain in full, completed from reference TRBV19 and TRBJ2-1, reads DGGITQSPKYLFRKEGQNVTLSCEQNLNHDAMYWYRQDPGQGLRLIYYSQIVNDFQKGDIAEGYSVSREKKESFPLTVTSAQKNPTAFYLCASSGAGGSYNEQFFGPGTRLTVL.

This chain connects TRBV9 to TRBJ2-5, with 7 nucleotides matching TRBD2. V dropped 0 bases and J dropped 5; count of bases not matched to a gene: 7. Germline V gives CDR1 SGDLS, CDR2 YYNGEE. The CDR3 consists of 15 residues. The chain's CDR3 is CASSVGGGGWETQYF. DNA of the CDR3: TGTGCCAGCAGCGTAGGGGGCGGGGGATGGGAGACCCAGTACTTC.

The rearrangement joins TRBV6-1 to TRBJ1-5; D possibly corresponds to TRBD1 (5 bases). The length of the CDR3 is 15 residues. With 3 bases removed from V and 1 base from J, the gap between germline ends came to 10 bases. CDR1 and CDR2 from the germline V gene are MNHNS and SASEGT. As DNA, the CDR3 is TGTGCCAGCAGTGAGCAGGGCCTGAGCAATCAGCCCCAGCATTTT. This encodes CASSEQGLSNQPQHF.

This sequence joins TRBV19 and TRBJ1-3; TRBD1 is a possible D gene (6 bases). The CDR3 runs to 15 residues. Germline values: CDR1 LNHDA, CDR2 SQIVND (reference sequence). Trimming stripped 7 bases from V and 3 bases from J, with 16 bases between. CDR3 loop: CASTPVGAGGNTIYF. The CDR3 DNA reads TGTGCCAGTACCCCAGTGGGGGCAGGTGGAAACACCATATATTTT.

The V call is TRBV11-2, the J call TRBJ2-5; D not certain. The germline V gene encodes CDR1 SGHAT and CDR2 FQNNGV. The germline V and J ends were trimmed by 3 bases and 5 bases, with 10 bases remaining between them. This CDR3 has 13 residues. This CDR3 reads CASSFGSGETQYF. The CDR3 DNA is TGTGCCAGCAGCTTTGGGTCCGGGGAGACCCAGTACTTC.

The chain has TRBV29-1 and TRBJ2-5; D tentatively reads TRBD1 or TRBD2 (5 bases each). Germline CDR1 reads SQVTM; CDR2 reads ANQGSEA. V lost 4 bases and J lost 4, with 10 bases in between. CDR3 size: 12 residues. CDR3 nucleotide sequence: TGCAGCGTTGGAGGGGCTGCAGAGACCCAGTACTTC. This sequence encodes CSVGGAAETQYF. The full variable domain, in which reference TRBV29-1 and TRBJ2-5 provide the parts outside the CDR3, is SAVISQKPSRDICQRGTSLTIQCQVDSQVTMMFWYRQQPGQSLTLIATANQGSEATYESGFVIDKFPISRPNLTFSTLTVSNMSPEDSSIYLCSVGGAAETQYFGPGTRLLVL.

The rearrangement uses TRBV21-1 and TRBJ2-7; the D call of TRBD2 is as the table states it, not checked on the DNA. TRBV21-1 is described as a pseudogene. The CDR3 covers 18 residues. The CDR3 DNA sequence: TGTGCCAGCAGTAGCCCAGGGATCACCGGGACTGTTACCTACGAGCAGTACGTC. This sequence encodes CASSSPGITGTVTYEQYV.

The chain joins TRBV5-5 to TRBJ2-4; a weak D match, TRBD1 (7 bases). The germline V gene encodes CDR1 SGHKS and CDR2 YYEKEE (reference sequence). The CDR3 has 14 residues. Deletions cut 4 bases from V and 3 bases from J, with 11 bases between. The CDR3 region is CASSAGQLKNIQYF. In nucleotides, the CDR3 is TGTGCCAGCAGCGCGGGACAGCTCAAAAACATTCAGTACTTC.

The chain couples TRBV9 to TRBJ1-5; D may be TRBD1 (5 bases). This CDR3 has 16 residues. Trimming stripped 0 bases from V and 1 base from J, with 11 bases between. Germline loops: CDR1 SGDLS, CDR2 YYNGEE. CDR3 protein: CASSVGGGGSNQPQHF. In DNA, the CDR3 is TGTGCCAGCAGCGTAGGGGGCGGCGGAAGCAATCAGCCCCAGCATTTT.

The rearrangement joins TRBV5-1 to TRBJ1-1; D not resolved. The germline V and J ends were trimmed by 4 bases and 1 base, with 11 bases remaining between them. Per germline, CDR1 SGHRS and CDR2 YFSETQ. This CDR3 is built from 14 residues. Here the CDR3 reads CASSGPSGNTEAFF. CDR3 DNA sequence: TGCGCCAGCAGCGGCCCCTCCGGGAACACTGAAGCTTTCTTT.

The J gene is TRBJ2-5, the V gene TRBV29-1; maybe TRBD1 (6 bases). CDR1 is SQVTM and CDR2 is ANQGSEA in the germline V gene. V gave up 6 bases and J gave up 5 bases, with 22 bases separating them. The CDR3 loop spans 15 amino acids. The CDR3 coding sequence is TGCAGCGTCAAATCAGACCACAGGGAGAGGGAGACCCAGTACTTC. It specifies CSVKSDHRERETQYF.

The V gene is TRBV9, the J gene TRBJ2-3; TRBD1 or TRBD2 may be the D gene (6 bases each). The germline CDR1 and CDR2 sequences are SGDLS and YYNGEE. There are 17 residues in the CDR3. V was shortened by 0 bases and J by 6 bases, with 20 bases between the two germline ends. CDR3 nucleotides: TGTGCCAGCAGCGTAGCTCGGGGGCAAGCTCTAACGGATACGCAGTATTTT. Residues: CASSVARGQALTDTQYF. Drawing the rest from reference TRBV9 and TRBJ2-3, the complete variable domain is DSGVTQTPKHLITATGQRVTLRCSPRSGDLSVYWYQQSLDQGLQFLIQYYNGEERAKGNILERFSAQQFPDLHSELNLSSLELGDSALYFCASSVARGQALTDTQYFGPGTRLTVL.

This chain connects TRBV5-1 to TRBJ2-4; a possible D gene is TRBD1 (7 bases). The CDR3 covers 15 residues. Germline V gene lookup returns CDR1 SGHRS and CDR2 YFSETQ. The V and J ends lost 3 bases and 8 bases respectively, with 18 bases between them. DNA for the CDR3: TGCGCCAGCAGCTCCCGTCCCCAGGGGGAGGACATTCAGTACTTC. Translating it yields CASSSRPQGEDIQYF. Looking up the rest from reference TRBV5-1 and TRBJ2-4 gives the full variable domain: KAGVTQTPRYLIKTRGQQVTLSCSPISGHRSVSWYQQTPGQGLQFLFEYFSETQRNKGNFPGRFSGRQFSNSRSEMNVSTLELGDSALYLCASSSRPQGEDIQYFGAGTRLSVL.

The CDR3 reads CASSDPGQGGSPLHF. The CDR3, as DNA: TGTGCCAGCAGCGACCCGGGACAGGGTGGTTCACCCCTCCACTTT. V usage is TRBV6-5 and J usage is TRBJ1-6; TRBD1 matches at 9 bases. Germline CDR1 MNHEY, CDR2 SVGAGI. After removal of 6 bases from V and 9 bases from J, the junction contained 9 bases not matched to a gene. The CDR3 extends over 15 amino acids.

This clone was seen a few times. V is TRBV7-9 and J is TRBJ2-5; D ambiguous. CDR3 length equals 12 residues. V gave up 2 bases and J gave up 7 bases, with 8 bases separating them. Germline lookup yields CDR1 SEHNR and CDR2 FQNEAQ (reference sequence). The CDR3 reads CASSLTVGTQYF. The CDR3 DNA reads TGTGCCAGCAGCTTAACGGTCGGGACCCAGTACTTC.

This chain connects TRBV7-9 to TRBJ2-5; D not resolved. CDR3 size: 14 residues. From germline, CDR1 is SEHNR and CDR2 FQNEAQ (reference sequence). Trimming removed 2 bases from V and 1 base from J, with 8 bases in between. CDR3 DNA: TGTGCCAGCAGCTTATACGGAACCCAAGAGACCCAGTACTTC. Its translation is CASSLYGTQETQYF.

This clone was seen once. The CDR3, as DNA: TGTGCCAGCAGCAGACAGGGGGTCTTAAATCAGCCCCAGCATTTT. Its protein is CASSRQGVLNQPQHF. The chain combines TRBV2 with TRBJ1-5; TRBD1 matches 9 bases. The CDR3 totals 15 residues. Losses at the gene ends were 6 bases for V and 4 bases for J; bases not matched to a gene: 7. The V gene's germline CDR1 is SNHLY and CDR2 FYNNEI. Full variable domain (missing parts from reference TRBV2 and TRBJ1-5): EPEVTQTPSHQVTQMGQEVILRCVPISNHLYFYWYRQILGQKVEFLVSFYNNEISEKSEIFDDQFSVERPDGSNFTLKIRSTKLEDSAMYFCASSRQGVLNQPQHFGDGTRLSIL.

This clone turned up a few times. The chain combines TRBV5-1 with TRBJ1-2, with TRBD1 matching 7 bases. With 5 bases clipped from V and 3 bases from J, the junction kept 16 bases outside the gene matches. The germline gives CDR1 SGHRS, CDR2 YFSETQ. This CDR3 is built from 17 residues. DNA for the CDR3: TGCGCCAGCAGTATTGGGGACAGAGTCCTCCCTCACTATGGCTACACCTTC. It specifies CASSIGDRVLPHYGYTF.

The V call is TRBV6-5, the J call TRBJ2-2, with D tentatively TRBD2 (5 bases). This CDR3 is built from 16 residues. V was shortened by 0 bases and J by 1 base, with 9 bases between the two germline ends. In germline, CDR1 is MNHEY, CDR2 SVGAGI. CDR3 nucleotides: TGTGCCAGCAGTTACTCCCCCGGGGAGAACACCGGGGAGCTGTTTTTT. Amino acid sequence: CASSYSPGENTGELFF.